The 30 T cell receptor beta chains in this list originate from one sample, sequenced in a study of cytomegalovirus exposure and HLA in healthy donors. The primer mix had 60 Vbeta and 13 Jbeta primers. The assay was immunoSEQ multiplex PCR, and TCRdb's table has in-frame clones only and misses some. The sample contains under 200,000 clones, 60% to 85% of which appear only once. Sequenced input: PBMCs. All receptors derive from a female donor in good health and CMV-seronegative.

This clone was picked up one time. DNA of the CDR3: TGTGCCAGCAGCGAGACTAGCGGGGGTACCTACGAGCAGTACTTC. It codes for CASSETSGGTYEQYF. The chain has TRBV7-3 and TRBJ2-7; 12 nucleotides align to TRBD2. This CDR3 has 15 amino acids. The V gene's germline CDR1 is SGHTA and CDR2 FQGTGA. V shed 5 bases and J 2 bases; nucleotides not matched to a gene: 4.

CDR3 DNA: TGTGCCAGCAGCCTACCCCGGGGAGGGGACGTCTCTGGAAACACCATATATTTT. Translating it yields CASSLPRGGDVSGNTIYF. V is TRBV13 and J is TRBJ1-3; possibly TRBD1 for D (5 bases). Trimming removed 5 bases from V and 0 bases from J, with 20 bases in between. This CDR3 comprises 18 residues. Germline-derived CDR1 and CDR2 are PRHDT and FYEKMQ (reference sequence).

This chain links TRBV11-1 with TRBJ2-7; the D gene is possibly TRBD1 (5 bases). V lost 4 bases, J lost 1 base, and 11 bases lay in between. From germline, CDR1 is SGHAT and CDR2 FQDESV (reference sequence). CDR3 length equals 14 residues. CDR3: CASSSATASYEQYF. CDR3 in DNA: TGTGCCAGCAGCTCCGCGACAGCTTCCTACGAGCAGTACTTC.

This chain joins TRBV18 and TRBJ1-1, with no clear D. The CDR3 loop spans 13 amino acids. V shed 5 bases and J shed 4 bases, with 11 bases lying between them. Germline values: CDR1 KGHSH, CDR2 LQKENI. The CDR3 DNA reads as TGTGCCAGCTCAACAACAACCGCCACTGAAGCTTTCTTT. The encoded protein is CASSTTTATEAFF.

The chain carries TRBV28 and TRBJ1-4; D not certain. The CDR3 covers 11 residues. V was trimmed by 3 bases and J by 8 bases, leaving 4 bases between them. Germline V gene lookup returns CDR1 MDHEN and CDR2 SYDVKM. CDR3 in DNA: TGTGCCAGCAGTTTCCGGGAAAAACTGTTTTTT. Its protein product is CASSFREKLFF.

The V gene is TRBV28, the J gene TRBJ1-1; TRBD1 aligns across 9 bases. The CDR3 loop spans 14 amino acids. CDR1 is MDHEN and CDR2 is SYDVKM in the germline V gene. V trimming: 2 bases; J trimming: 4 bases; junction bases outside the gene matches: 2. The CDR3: CASSLRDRVTEAFF. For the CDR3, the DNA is TGTGCCAGCAGTTTACGGGACAGGGTCACTGAAGCTTTCTTT.

The CDR3 here is CASSFMGDTLNTEAFF. CDR3 in DNA: TGTGCCAGCAGCTTTATGGGGGACACACTAAACACTGAAGCTTTCTTT. The chain uses TRBV5-4 and TRBJ1-1; D possibly corresponds to TRBD1 (6 bases). Germline assignment: CDR1 SGHNT and CDR2 YYREEE (reference sequence). Between the trimmed V and J ends, which lost 2 bases and 2 bases, there was a span of 16 bases. The CDR3 spans 16 residues.

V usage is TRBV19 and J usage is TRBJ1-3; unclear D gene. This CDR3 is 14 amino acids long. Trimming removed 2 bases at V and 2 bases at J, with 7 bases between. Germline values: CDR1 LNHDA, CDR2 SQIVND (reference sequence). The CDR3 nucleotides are TGTGCCAGTAGTATAACCCTAACTGGAAACACCATATATTTT. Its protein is CASSITLTGNTIYF.

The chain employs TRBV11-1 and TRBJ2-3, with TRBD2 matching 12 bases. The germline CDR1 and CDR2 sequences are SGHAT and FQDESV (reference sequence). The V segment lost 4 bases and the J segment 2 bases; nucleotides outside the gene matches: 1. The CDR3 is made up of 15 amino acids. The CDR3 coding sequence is TGTGCCAGCAGCTGGACTAGCGGGAACACAGATACGCAGTATTTT. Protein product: CASSWTSGNTDTQYF.

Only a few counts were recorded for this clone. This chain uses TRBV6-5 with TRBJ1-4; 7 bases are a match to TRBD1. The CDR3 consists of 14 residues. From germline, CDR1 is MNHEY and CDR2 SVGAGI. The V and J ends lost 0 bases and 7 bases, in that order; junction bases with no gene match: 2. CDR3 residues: CASSYSPGGEKLFF. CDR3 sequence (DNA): TGTGCCAGCAGTTACTCGCCAGGGGGTGAAAAACTGTTTTTT.

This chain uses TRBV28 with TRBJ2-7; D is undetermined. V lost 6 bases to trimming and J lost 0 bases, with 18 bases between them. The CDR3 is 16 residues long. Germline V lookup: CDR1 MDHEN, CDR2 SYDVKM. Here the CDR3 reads CASSQTRGIRSYEQYF. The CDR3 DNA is TGTGCCAGCAGCCAGACCCGAGGAATACGCTCCTACGAGCAGTACTTC.

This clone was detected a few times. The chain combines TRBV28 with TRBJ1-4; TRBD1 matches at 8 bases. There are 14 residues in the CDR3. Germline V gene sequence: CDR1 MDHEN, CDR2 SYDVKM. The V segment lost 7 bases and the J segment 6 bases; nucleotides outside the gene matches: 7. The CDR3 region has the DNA TGTGCCAGCACCTATAGGACAGGGCATGAAAAACTGTTTTTT. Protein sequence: CASTYRTGHEKLFF.

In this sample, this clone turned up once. CDR3 sequence: CASSLGTGYTEAFF. The DNA of the CDR3 is TGTGCCAGCAGTTTGGGAACAGGGTACACTGAAGCTTTCTTT. The chain has TRBV27 and TRBJ1-1; possible D gene TRBD1, 6 bases. Germline CDR1 is MNHEY and CDR2 is SMNVEV (reference sequence). The CDR3 sequence is 14 residues long. With 3 bases removed from V and 3 bases from J, the gap between germline ends came to 11 bases.

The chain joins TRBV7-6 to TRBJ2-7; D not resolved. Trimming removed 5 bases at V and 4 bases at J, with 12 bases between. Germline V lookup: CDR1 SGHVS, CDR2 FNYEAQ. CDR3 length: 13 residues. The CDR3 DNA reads TGTGCCAGCAGCCCGAGCGACGGTTACGAGCAGTACTTC. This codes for CASSPSDGYEQYF.

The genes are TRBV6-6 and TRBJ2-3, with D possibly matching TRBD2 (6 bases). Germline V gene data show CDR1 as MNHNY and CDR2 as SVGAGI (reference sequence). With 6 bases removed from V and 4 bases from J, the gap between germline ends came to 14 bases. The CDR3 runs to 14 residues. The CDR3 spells CASRPRAGSDTQYF. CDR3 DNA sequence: TGTGCCAGCAGGCCCAGGGCGGGGTCAGATACGCAGTATTTT.

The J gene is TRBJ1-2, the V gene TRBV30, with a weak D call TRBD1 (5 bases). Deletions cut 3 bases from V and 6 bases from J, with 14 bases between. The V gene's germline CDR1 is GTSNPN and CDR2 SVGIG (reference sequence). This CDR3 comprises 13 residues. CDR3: CAWSVHDSNGYTF. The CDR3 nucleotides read TGTGCCTGGAGCGTTCACGACAGTAATGGCTACACCTTC.

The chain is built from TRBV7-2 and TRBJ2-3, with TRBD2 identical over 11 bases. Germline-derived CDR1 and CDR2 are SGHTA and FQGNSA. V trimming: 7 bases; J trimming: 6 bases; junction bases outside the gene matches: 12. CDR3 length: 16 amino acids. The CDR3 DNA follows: TGTGCCAGCACCATGGGGTTAGCGGGGGGGCGGGATACGCAGTATTTT. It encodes CASTMGLAGGRDTQYF.

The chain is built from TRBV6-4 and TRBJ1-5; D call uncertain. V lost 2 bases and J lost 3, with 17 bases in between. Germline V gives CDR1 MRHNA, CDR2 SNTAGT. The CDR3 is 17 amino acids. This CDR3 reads CASSDRSPTPDNQPQHF. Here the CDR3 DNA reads TGTGCCAGCAGTGACAGATCCCCTACCCCCGACAATCAGCCCCAGCATTTT.

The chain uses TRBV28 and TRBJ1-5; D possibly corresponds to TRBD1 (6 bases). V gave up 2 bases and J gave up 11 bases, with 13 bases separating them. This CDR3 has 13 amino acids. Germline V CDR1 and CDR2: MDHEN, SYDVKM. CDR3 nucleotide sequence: TGTGCCAGCAGTTTAACAGGGACCAGGGCCCAGCATTTT. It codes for CASSLTGTRAQHF.

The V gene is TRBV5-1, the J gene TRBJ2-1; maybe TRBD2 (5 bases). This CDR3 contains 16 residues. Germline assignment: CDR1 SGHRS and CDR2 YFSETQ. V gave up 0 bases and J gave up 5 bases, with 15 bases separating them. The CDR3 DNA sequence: TGCGCCAGCAGCTTGGGAGGTTTCGGGAACCACAATGAGCAGTTCTTC. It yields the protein CASSLGGFGNHNEQFF.

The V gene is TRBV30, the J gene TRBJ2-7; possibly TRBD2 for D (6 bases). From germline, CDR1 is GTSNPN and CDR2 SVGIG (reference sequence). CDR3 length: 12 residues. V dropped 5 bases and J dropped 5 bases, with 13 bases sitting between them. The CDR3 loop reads CAWGLNGDEQYF. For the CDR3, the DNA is TGTGCCTGGGGACTAAACGGGGACGAGCAGTACTTC.

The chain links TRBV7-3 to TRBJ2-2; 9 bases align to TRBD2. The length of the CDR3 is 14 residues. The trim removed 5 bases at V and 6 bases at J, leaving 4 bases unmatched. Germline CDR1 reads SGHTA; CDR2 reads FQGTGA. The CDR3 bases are TGTGCCAGCAGCCGCGGGGGGGCGGCCGGGGAGCTGTTTTTT. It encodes CASSRGGAAGELFF.

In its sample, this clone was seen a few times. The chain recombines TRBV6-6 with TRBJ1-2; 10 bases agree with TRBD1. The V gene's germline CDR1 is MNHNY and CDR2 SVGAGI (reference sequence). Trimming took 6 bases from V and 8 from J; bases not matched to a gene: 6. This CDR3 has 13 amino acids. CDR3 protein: CASSPDRGQGYTF. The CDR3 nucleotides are TGTGCCAGCAGCCCCGACAGGGGGCAGGGCTACACCTTC.

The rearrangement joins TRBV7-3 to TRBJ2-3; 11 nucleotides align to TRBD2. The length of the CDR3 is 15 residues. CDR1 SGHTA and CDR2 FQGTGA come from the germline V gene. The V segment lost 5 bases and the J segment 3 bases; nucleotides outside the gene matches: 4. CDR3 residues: CASSVGLAGTDTQYF. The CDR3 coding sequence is TGTGCCAGCAGCGTCGGACTAGCGGGTACAGATACGCAGTATTTT.

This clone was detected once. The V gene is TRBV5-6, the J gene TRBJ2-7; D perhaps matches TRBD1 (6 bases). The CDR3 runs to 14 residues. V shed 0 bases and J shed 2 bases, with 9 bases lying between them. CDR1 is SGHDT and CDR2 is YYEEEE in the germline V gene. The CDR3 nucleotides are TGTGCCAGCAGCTTGGGGGGGCTCGCCTACGAGCAGTACTTC. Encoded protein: CASSLGGLAYEQYF.

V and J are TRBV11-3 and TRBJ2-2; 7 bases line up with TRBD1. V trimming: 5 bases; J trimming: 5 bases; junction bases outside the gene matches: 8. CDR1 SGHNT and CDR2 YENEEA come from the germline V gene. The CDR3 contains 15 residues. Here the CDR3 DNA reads TGTGCCAGCAGCCCACAGGGGCCACTTACCGGGGAGCTGTTTTTT. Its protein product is CASSPQGPLTGELFF.

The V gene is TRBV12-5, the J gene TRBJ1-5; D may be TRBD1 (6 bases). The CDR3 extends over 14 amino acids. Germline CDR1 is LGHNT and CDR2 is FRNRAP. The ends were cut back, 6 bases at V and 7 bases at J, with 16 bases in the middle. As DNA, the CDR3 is TGTGCTAGTGGAATGGGGGGGCAAGGGCAGCCCCAGCATTTT. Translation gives CASGMGGQGQPQHF.

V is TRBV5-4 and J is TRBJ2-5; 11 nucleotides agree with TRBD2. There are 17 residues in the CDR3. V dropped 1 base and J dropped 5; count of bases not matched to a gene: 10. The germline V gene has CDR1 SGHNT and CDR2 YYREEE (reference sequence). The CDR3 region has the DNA TGTGCCAGCAGCTTGTTAGGTAGCGGGGGGGCGGGGGAGACCCAGTACTTC. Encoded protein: CASSLLGSGGAGETQYF.

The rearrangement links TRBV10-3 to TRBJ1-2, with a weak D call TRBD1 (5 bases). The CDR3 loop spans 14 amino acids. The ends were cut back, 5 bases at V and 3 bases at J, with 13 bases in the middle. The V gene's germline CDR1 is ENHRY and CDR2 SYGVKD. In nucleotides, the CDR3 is TGTGCCATCAGTACTACCGGGACTGACTATGGCTACACCTTC. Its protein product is CAISTTGTDYGYTF.

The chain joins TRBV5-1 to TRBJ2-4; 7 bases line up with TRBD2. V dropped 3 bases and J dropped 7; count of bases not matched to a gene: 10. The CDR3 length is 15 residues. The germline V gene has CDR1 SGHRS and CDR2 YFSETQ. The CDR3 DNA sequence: TGCGCCAGCAGCTCCCGATTGCGGGAGCGGAACATTCAGTACTTC. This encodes CASSSRLRERNIQYF.